What follows is one T cell receptor (beta chain) and its context. This entry comes from a study of T cell changes during pregnancy in multiple sclerosis. Clones were read by immunoSEQ multiplex PCR, and TCRdb kept only the in-frame ones, dropping some. Here the sample spans about 80,000 clones, about 90% being singletons. Germline lookup yields CDR1 SNHLY and CDR2 FYNNEI. V shed 2 bases and J shed 1 base, with 11 bases lying between them. This CDR3 is 15 amino acids long. The TCR was taken from a female donor with multiple sclerosis, enrolled in a pregnancy study. J is TRBJ1-1 and V is TRBV2, with D possibly being TRBD1 (6 bases). Sample: peripheral blood, taken before pregnancy. As DNA, the CDR3 is TGTGCCAGCAGTGAAAGGGCGACAGGGAACACTGAAGCTTTCTTT. Encoded protein: CASSERATGNTEAFF.